This entry lists 10 T cell receptor beta chains sequenced from one sample in a study of T cell responses to AZD1222 COVID-19 vaccine. This table comes from immunoSEQ multiplex PCR, and its TCRdb copy is limited to in-frame clones, with some not included. Here the sample spans more than 150,000 clones, roughly nine tenths being singletons. The sequencing used peripheral blood, collected 28 days after the second AZD1222 dose. Source of these receptors: an adult who received the AZD1222 COVID-19 vaccine.

The V gene is TRBV19, the J gene TRBJ1-3; weak D call: TRBD1 (5 bases). Germline V CDR1 and CDR2: LNHDA, SQIVND (reference sequence). The CDR3 runs 13 residues. V lost 8 bases to trimming and J lost 7 bases, with 15 bases between them. CDR3 in amino acids: CASGPAGENTIYF. CDR3 coding DNA: TGTGCCAGTGGACCCGCGGGGGAGAACACCATATATTTT.

This rearrangement joins TRBV30 to TRBJ1-1; D is unclear. CDR1 GTSNPN and CDR2 SVGIG come from the germline V gene (reference sequence). The V end lost 1 base, the J end lost 1 base, and 10 bases lay between the germline ends. The CDR3 sequence is 14 residues long. In DNA, the CDR3 is TGTGCCTGGAGTGGCCAGTTTAAGAACACTGAAGCTTTCTTT. This translates into CAWSGQFKNTEAFF.

This clone was detected only once. The chain joins TRBV19 to TRBJ1-6, with no clear D. Per the germline V gene, CDR1 is LNHDA and CDR2 is SQIVND (reference sequence). V lost 6 bases to trimming and J lost 9 bases, with 18 bases between them. This CDR3 is 15 amino acids long. For the CDR3, the DNA is TGTGCCAGTAGCTCCCGCCGCGTGGGTGGTTCACCCCTCCACTTT. Residues: CASSSRRVGGSPLHF.

This clone has just a few counts. The CDR3 sequence: CASSEWGSYEQYF. For the CDR3, the DNA is TGTGCCAGCAGCGAGTGGGGGTCCTACGAGCAGTACTTC. The chain recombines TRBV3-1 (or the pseudogene TRBV3-2) with TRBJ2-7, with D possibly being TRBD1 or TRBD2 (5 bases each). Germline V CDR1 and CDR2: LGHDT, YNNKEL (reference sequence). V lost 5 bases to trimming and J lost 1 base, with 9 bases between them. The CDR3 covers 13 residues.

This chain uses TRBV7-3 with TRBJ2-5, with unresolved D. CDR3 length: 14 amino acids. Trimming removed 2 bases from V and 5 bases from J, with 12 bases in between. CDR1 and CDR2 from the germline V gene are SGHTA and FQGTGA. The CDR3, as DNA: TGTGCCAGCAGCTTAGGCGGCGCCGGGGAGACCCAGTACTTC. This codes for CASSLGGAGETQYF. Variable domain in full (rest from reference TRBV7-3 and TRBJ2-5): GAGVSQTPSNKVTEKGKYVELRCDPISGHTALYWYRQSLGQGPEFLIYFQGTGAADDSGLPNDRFFAVRPEGSVSTLKIQRTERGDSAVYLCASSLGGAGETQYFGPGTRLLVL.

The chain has TRBV14 and TRBJ2-7; D is unresolved. This CDR3 has 11 amino acids. Germline V gene sequence: CDR1 SGHDN, CDR2 FVKESK. Trimming pared 1 base from V and 11 bases from J, leaving 9 bases between. CDR3: CASSQGPLEYF. The CDR3, as DNA: TGTGCCAGCAGCCAAGGGCCCCTCGAGTACTTC.

The chain is built from TRBV4-2 and TRBJ2-5; 9 bases fit TRBD2. CDR3 length equals 15 residues. J was trimmed by 4 bases and V by 1 base; bases with no gene match: 4. Per the germline V gene, CDR1 is LGHNA and CDR2 is YNFKEQ. The CDR3 loop is CASSQGGREPETQYF. CDR3 in DNA: TGTGCCAGCAGCCAAGGCGGGAGGGAACCAGAGACCCAGTACTTC.

This clone has a single count. The V call is TRBV27, the J call TRBJ2-6, with a possible D match to TRBD1 (5 bases). Germline CDR1 and CDR2: MNHEY and SMNVEV (reference sequence). The CDR3 has 15 residues. The ends were cut back, 6 bases at V and 1 base at J, with 10 bases in the middle. The CDR3 sequence: CASSRVASGANVLTF. DNA for the CDR3: TGTGCCAGCAGCAGGGTGGCTTCTGGGGCCAACGTCCTGACTTTC.

The chain uses TRBV2 and TRBJ2-1; TRBD2 might be the D (6 bases). Germline CDR1 is SNHLY and CDR2 is FYNNEI. The CDR3 spans 12 residues. V was shortened by 5 bases and J by 9 bases, with 11 bases between the two germline ends. The CDR3 DNA reads TGTGCCAGCAGTCTGACTAGGACTGAGCAGTTCTTC. It is translated as CASSLTRTEQFF.

The chain recombines TRBV27 with TRBJ2-1; 9 bases align to TRBD1. The CDR3 has 14 amino acids. The trim removed 5 bases at V and 10 bases at J, leaving 9 bases unmatched. CDR1 and CDR2 (germline): MNHEY, SMNVEV (reference sequence). The CDR3 loop is CASSTGGRGGEQFF. Written as DNA, the CDR3 is TGTGCCAGCAGTACAGGGGGCCGCGGAGGCGAGCAGTTCTTC.